Listed below are T cell receptor beta chains from one sample, sequenced in a study of T-cell memory formation after mild COVID-19. TCRdb itself ran the 5' RACE reads through MiXCR, one entry per CDR3 protein. The sample holds approximately 410,000 distinct CDR3 sequences, around a quarter seen once. Material for sequencing was PBMCs or a T cell subset sorted from them (not recorded which). All receptors derive from an adult woman who had mild COVID-19 (a few samples of this study predate the infection). Cell type and time point are not known. Both conserved end residues are part of each CDR3. A D gene is named only where the DNA matches it firmly. Where a row states a size, it is once, few, many or the class of an expanded clone; other rows omit it.

v_call	clone_size	cdr3_length	j_call	d_call	cdr3_aa	cdr3_nt
TRBV10-3	NA	12	TRBJ1-3	NA	CAISEGSPGSSF	TGTGCCATCAGTGAGGGAAGCCCTGGATCAAGTTTT
TRBV20-1	few	14	TRBJ1-3	NA	CSAGRTDHGNTIYF	TGCAGTGCTGGAAGGACAGACCATGGAAACACCATATATTTT
TRBV14	NA	14	TRBJ1-1	NA	CASSQERGTVPLVF	TGTGCCAGCAGCCAAGAAAGGGGAACAGTCCCACTGGTCTTT
TRBV7-9	few	17	TRBJ2-3	TRBD1	CASSIQTGPSSTDTQYF	TGTGCCAGCAGCATCCAGACAGGGCCATCTAGCACAGATACGCAGTATTTT
TRBV18	few	15	TRBJ2-7	TRBD1	CASSPQGTGHYEQYF	TGTGCCAGCTCACCTCAAGGGACAGGTCATTACGAGCAGTACTTC
TRBV5-5	NA	17	TRBJ1-1	TRBD1	CASSLMGQRRLNTEAFF	TGTGCCAGCAGCTTGATGGGACAGAGAAGATTGAACACTGAAGCTTTCTTT
TRBV6-2/TRBV6-3	NA	15	TRBJ1-5	TRBD1	CASRENIDRAQPQHF	TGTGCCAGCAGAGAAAATATTGACAGGGCCCAGCCCCAGCATTTT
TRBV25-1	NA	14	TRBJ2-6	NA	CATRLGSGANVLTF	TGTGCCACCCGTCTGGGCTCTGGGGCCAACGTCCTGACTTTC
TRBV20-1	few	12	TRBJ2-7	NA	CSAASSRYEQYF	TGCAGTGCTGCGTCTAGCCGTTACGAGCAGTACTTC
TRBV3-1	NA	15	TRBJ2-7	TRBD1	CASSPEGQGFYEQYF	TGTGCCAGCAGCCCAGAGGGACAGGGGTTCTACGAGCAGTACTTC
TRBV7-3	few	18	TRBJ2-5	TRBD2	CASSLIPLAGGPQETQYF	TGTGCCAGCAGCTTAATTCCCCTAGCGGGAGGACCCCAAGAGACCCAGTACTTC
TRBV30	NA	12	TRBJ2-5	TRBD2	CAWMGLHETQYF	TGTGCCTGGATGGGACTACACGAGACCCAGTACTTC
TRBV5-1	NA	12	TRBJ1-1	NA	CASSPRGAQAFF	TGCGCCAGCAGCCCACGGGGAGCTCAAGCTTTCTTT
TRBV19	NA	14	TRBJ2-3	TRBD1	CASSRTGEEDTQYF	TGTGCCAGTAGCCGGACAGGGGAGGAGGATACGCAGTATTTT
TRBV19	NA	14	TRBJ2-7	NA	CASSWGGTIYEQYF	TGTGCCAGTAGTTGGGGAGGAACGATCTACGAGCAGTACTTC
TRBV20-1	few	15	TRBJ2-7	NA	CSARGPHRGGYEQYF	TGCAGTGCTAGGGGCCCACACAGGGGAGGATACGAGCAGTACTTC
TRBV5-6	NA	14	TRBJ2-3	NA	CASSFLVAGDTQYF	TGTGCCAGCAGCTTCCTAGTCGCTGGAGATACGCAGTATTTT
TRBV20-1	NA	14	TRBJ1-1	NA	CSARIGHPNTEAFF	TGCAGTGCTAGGATCGGACACCCGAACACTGAAGCTTTCTTT
TRBV4-3	NA	19	TRBJ2-2	TRBD2	CASSPQGLAGGLGSGELFF	TGCGCCAGCAGCCCTCAGGGACTAGCGGGAGGGCTGGGGTCTGGGGAGCTGTTTTTT
TRBV7-3	few	15	TRBJ2-5	NA	CASSLSPTTRETQYF	TGTGCCAGCAGCCTCTCGCCGACTACCAGGGAGACCCAGTACTTC
TRBV27	NA	14	TRBJ2-3	NA	CASRLRGSTDTQYF	TGTGCCAGCAGACTCAGGGGCAGCACAGATACGCAGTATTTT
TRBV6-2/TRBV6-3	NA	14	TRBJ2-4	NA	CASTLGGTRKIQYF	TGTGCCAGCACCTTAGGAGGGACACGCAAGATTCAGTACTTC
TRBV6-2/TRBV6-3	few	16	TRBJ1-5	NA	CASSYGGVGTNQPQHF	TGTGCCAGCAGTTATGGGGGAGTCGGTACAAATCAGCCCCAGCATTTT
TRBV7-3	many	15	TRBJ2-1	TRBD2	CASSSGGGSYNEQFF	TGTGCCAGCAGTAGCGGGGGGGGATCCTACAATGAGCAGTTCTTC
TRBV20-1	NA	14	TRBJ2-3	NA	CSAPYGADTDTQYF	TGCAGTGCTCCCTACGGGGCGGACACAGATACGCAGTATTTT
TRBV6-6	NA	14	TRBJ2-3	TRBD2	CASSFSGLGDTQYF	TGTGCCAGCAGTTTTAGCGGGTTGGGAGATACGCAGTATTTT
TRBV12-3/TRBV12-4	NA	16	TRBJ1-3	NA	CASSLTKQGGGNTIYF	TGTGCCAGCAGTTTAACAAAACAGGGTGGAGGAAACACCATATATTTT
TRBV7-9	few	15	TRBJ1-1	NA	CASSLWEGPNTEAFF	TGTGCCAGCAGCTTGTGGGAGGGGCCGAACACTGAAGCTTTCTTT
TRBV24-1	few	14	TRBJ1-1	NA	CATSPPGGNTEAFF	TGTGCCACCAGTCCCCCTGGAGGGAACACTGAAGCTTTCTTT
TRBV6-2/TRBV6-3	NA	17	TRBJ2-4	NA	CASSYSRVLGHLNIQYF	TGTGCCAGCAGTTACTCGAGAGTCCTGGGACATTTAAACATTCAGTACTTC
TRBV9	NA	17	TRBJ2-2	NA	CASSLLPGTAGTGELFF	TGTGCCAGCAGCCTCTTACCCGGGACGGCCGGAACCGGGGAGCTGTTTTTT
TRBV3-1	NA	12	TRBJ1-6	NA	CASSPRRSPLHF	TGTGCCAGCAGCCCCAGAAGATCACCCCTCCACTTT
TRBV12-3/TRBV12-4	few	15	TRBJ1-1	NA	CASTTLRTMNTEAFF	TGTGCCAGCACCACCTTGCGGACCATGAACACTGAAGCTTTCTTT
TRBV6-1	NA	14	TRBJ1-2	NA	CASSEGAGSYGYTF	TGTGCCAGCAGTGAGGGGGCGGGGAGCTATGGCTACACCTTC
TRBV7-8	NA	13	TRBJ2-7	NA	CASSLVLTYEQYF	TGTGCCAGCAGCTTGGTGTTAACCTACGAGCAGTACTTC
TRBV12-3/TRBV12-4	NA	14	TRBJ2-7	NA	CASSLTLLTYEQYF	TGTGCCAGCAGTTTAACTCTCCTAACCTACGAGCAGTACTTC
TRBV4-1	few	13	TRBJ2-5	NA	CASRETGQETQYF	TGCGCCAGCAGGGAAACGGGGCAAGAGACCCAGTACTTC
TRBV5-4	many	14	TRBJ1-2	NA	CASSDISVQGGYTF	TGTGCCAGCAGCGACATATCAGTTCAGGGTGGCTACACCTTC
TRBV11-3	NA	15	TRBJ1-2	NA	CASSLDGGRNYGYTF	TGTGCCAGCAGCTTAGATGGGGGGCGAAACTATGGCTACACCTTC
TRBV20-1	once	14	TRBJ1-2	NA	CSASLGPWDYGYTF	TGCAGTGCCTCCTTGGGCCCCTGGGACTATGGCTACACCTTC
TRBV4-1	NA	15	TRBJ2-3	NA	CASSQGHRRSDTQYF	TGCGCCAGCAGCCAGGGACACCGAAGGTCAGATACGCAGTATTTT
TRBV20-1	many	11	TRBJ2-1	NA	CSVTQGNEQFF	TGCAGTGTTACTCAGGGTAATGAGCAGTTCTTC
TRBV14	few	14	TRBJ1-1	TRBD1	CASSQATGGTEAFF	TGTGCCAGCAGCCAAGCGACAGGGGGCACTGAAGCTTTCTTT